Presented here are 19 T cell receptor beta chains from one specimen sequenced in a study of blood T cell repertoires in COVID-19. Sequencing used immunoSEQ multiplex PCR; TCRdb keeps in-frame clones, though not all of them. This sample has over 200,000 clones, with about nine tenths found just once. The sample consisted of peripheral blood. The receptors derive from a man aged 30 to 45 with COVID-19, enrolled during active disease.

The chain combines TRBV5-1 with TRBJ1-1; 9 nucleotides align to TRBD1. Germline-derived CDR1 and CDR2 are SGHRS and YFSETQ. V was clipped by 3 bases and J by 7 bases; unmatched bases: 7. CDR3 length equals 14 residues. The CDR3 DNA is TGCGCCAGCAGCTGGGGACAGGGTGGGGTTGAAGCTTTCTTT. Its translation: CASSWGQGGVEAFF.

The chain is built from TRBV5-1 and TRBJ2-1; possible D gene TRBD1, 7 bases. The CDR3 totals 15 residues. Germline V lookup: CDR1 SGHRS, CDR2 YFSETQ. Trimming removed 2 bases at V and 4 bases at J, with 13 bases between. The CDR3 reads CASSFAGQPYNEQFF. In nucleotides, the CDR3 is TGCGCCAGCAGCTTCGCGGGACAGCCATACAATGAGCAGTTCTTC.

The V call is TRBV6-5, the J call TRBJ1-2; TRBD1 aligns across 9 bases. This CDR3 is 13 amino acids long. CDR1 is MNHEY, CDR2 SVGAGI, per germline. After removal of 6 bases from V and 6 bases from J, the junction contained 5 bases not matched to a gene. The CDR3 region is CASRQGAVDGYTF. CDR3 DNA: TGTGCCAGCAGACAGGGGGCTGTCGATGGCTACACCTTC.

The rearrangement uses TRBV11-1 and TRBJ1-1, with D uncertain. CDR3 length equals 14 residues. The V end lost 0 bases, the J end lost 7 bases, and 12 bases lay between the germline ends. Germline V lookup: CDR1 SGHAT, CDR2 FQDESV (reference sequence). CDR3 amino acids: CASSLALTADEAFF. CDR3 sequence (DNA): TGTGCCAGCAGCTTAGCGTTAACAGCAGATGAAGCTTTCTTT.

Here the CDR3 DNA reads TGTGCCAGCAGCCATGGACAGGGGTATGGCTACACCTTC. Amino acids: CASSHGQGYGYTF. The V gene is TRBV11-2, the J gene TRBJ1-2, with 9 bases lining up with TRBD1. Germline-derived CDR1 and CDR2 are SGHAT and FQNNGV. The junction had 3 bases not matched to a gene; V was cut back by 5 bases and J by 5 bases. The CDR3 has 13 amino acids.

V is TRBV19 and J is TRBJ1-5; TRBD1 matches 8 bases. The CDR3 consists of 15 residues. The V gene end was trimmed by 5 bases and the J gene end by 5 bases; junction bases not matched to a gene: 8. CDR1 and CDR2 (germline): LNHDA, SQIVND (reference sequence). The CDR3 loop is CASSAQGANDQPQHF. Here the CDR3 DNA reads TGTGCCAGTAGTGCCCAGGGGGCGAACGATCAGCCCCAGCATTTT.

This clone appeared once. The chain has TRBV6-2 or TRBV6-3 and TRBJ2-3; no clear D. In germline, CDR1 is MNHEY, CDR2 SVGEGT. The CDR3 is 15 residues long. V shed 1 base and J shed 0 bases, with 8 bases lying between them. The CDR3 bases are TGTGCCAGCAGTTACTTTGGCAGAAGCACAGATACGCAGTATTTT. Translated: CASSYFGRSTDTQYF.

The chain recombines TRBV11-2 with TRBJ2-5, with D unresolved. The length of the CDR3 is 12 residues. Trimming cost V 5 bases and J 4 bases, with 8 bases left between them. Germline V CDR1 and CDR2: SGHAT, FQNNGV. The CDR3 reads CASSEARETQYF. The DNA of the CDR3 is TGTGCCAGCAGCGAAGCGAGAGAGACCCAGTACTTC.

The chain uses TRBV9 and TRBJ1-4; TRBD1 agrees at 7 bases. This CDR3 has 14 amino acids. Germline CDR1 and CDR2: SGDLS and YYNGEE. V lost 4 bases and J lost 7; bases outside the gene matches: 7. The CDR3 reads CASSPTNRGEKLFF. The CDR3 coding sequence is TGTGCCAGCAGCCCAACGAACAGGGGTGAAAAACTGTTTTTT.

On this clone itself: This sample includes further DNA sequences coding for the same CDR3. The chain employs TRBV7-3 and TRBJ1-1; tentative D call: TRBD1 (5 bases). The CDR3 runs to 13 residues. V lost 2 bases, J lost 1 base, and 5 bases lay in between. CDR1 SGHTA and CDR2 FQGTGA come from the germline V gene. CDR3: CASSLDRNTEAFF. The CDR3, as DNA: TGTGCCAGCAGCTTAGACAGGAACACTGAAGCTTTCTTT.

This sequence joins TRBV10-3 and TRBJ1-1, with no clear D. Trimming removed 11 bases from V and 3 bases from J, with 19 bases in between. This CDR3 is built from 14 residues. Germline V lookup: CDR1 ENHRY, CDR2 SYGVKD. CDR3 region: CAVSGLRHHTEAFF. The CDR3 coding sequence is TGTGCCGTATCAGGCCTTAGACACCACACTGAAGCTTTCTTT.

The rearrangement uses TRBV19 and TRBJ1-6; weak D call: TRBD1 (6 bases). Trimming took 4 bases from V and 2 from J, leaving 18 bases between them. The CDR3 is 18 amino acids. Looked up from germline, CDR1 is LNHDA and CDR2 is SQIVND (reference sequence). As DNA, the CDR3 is TGTGCCAGTAGTACCTTAGGGGGGGCTTCGGCCTATAATTCACCCCTCCACTTT. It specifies CASSTLGGASAYNSPLHF.

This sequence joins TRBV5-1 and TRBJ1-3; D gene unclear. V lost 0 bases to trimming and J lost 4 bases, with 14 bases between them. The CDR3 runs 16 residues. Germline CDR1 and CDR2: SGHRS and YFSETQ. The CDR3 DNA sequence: TGCGCCAGCAGCTTGGCCGCAGGCCGGCTAGGAAACACCATATATTTT. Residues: CASSLAAGRLGNTIYF.

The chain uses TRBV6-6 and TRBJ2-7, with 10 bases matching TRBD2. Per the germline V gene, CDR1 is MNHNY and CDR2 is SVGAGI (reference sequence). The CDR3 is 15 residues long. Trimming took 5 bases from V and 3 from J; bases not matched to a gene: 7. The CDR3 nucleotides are TGTGCCAGCAGTCCACTTAGCGGGGGGTACTACGAGCAGTACTTC. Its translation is CASSPLSGGYYEQYF.

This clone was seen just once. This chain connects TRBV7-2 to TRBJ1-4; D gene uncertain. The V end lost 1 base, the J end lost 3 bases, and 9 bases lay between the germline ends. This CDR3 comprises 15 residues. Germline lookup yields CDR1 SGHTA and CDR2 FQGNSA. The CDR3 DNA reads TGTGCCAGCAGCTTAGATCGGGTCTCTAATGAAAAACTGTTTTTT. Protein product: CASSLDRVSNEKLFF.

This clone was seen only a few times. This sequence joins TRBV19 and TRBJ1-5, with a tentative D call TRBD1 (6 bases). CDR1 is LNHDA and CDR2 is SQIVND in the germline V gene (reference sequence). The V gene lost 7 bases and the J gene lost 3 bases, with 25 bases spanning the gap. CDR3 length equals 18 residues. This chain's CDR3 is CASTDMGTGGLNNQPQHF. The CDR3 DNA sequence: TGTGCCAGTACCGATATGGGTACGGGGGGCCTCAACAATCAGCCCCAGCATTTT. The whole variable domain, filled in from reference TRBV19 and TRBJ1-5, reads DGGITQSPKYLFRKEGQNVTLSCEQNLNHDAMYWYRQDPGQGLRLIYYSQIVNDFQKGDIAEGYSVSREKKESFPLTVTSAQKNPTAFYLCASTDMGTGGLNNQPQHFGDGTRLSIL.

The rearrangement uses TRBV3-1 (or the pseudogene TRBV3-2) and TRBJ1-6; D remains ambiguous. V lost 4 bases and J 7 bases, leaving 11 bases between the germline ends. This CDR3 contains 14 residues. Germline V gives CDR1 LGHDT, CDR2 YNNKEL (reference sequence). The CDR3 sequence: CASSPLAGNSPLHF. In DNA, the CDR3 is TGTGCCAGCAGCCCCCTAGCGGGAAATTCACCCCTCCACTTT.

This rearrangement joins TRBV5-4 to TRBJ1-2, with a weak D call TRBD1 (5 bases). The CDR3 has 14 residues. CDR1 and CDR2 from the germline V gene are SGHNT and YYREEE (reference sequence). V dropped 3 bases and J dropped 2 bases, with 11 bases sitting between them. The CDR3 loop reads CASSSTQGNYGYTF. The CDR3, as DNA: TGTGCCAGCAGCTCAACGCAGGGAAACTATGGCTACACCTTC.

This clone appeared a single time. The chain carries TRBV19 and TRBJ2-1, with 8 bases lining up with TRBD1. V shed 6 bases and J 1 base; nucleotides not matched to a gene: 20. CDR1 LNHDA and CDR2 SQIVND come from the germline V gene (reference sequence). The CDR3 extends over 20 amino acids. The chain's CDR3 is CASSLISSGQVFGSYNEQFF. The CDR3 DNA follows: TGTGCCAGTAGCCTAATCAGTTCGGGACAGGTTTTTGGGTCCTACAATGAGCAGTTCTTC.